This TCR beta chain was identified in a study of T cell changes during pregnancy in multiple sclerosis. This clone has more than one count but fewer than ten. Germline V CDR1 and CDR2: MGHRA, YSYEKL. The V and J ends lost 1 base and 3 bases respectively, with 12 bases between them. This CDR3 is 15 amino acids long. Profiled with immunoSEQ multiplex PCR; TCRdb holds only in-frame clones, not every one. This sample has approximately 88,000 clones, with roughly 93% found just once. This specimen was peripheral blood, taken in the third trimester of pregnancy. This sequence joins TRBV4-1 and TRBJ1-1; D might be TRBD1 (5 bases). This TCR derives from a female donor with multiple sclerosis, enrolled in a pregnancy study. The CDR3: CASSQGFGGDTEAFF. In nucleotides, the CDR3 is TGCGCCAGCAGCCAAGGTTTTGGAGGGGACACTGAAGCTTTCTTT.